This is a list of T cell receptor beta chains from one sample in a study of CD8 T cells in Susac syndrome. TCRdb analysed the immunoSEQ multiplex PCR reads with MiXCR anew, one entry per CDR3 protein. Among 180,000 or so distinct CDR3 sequences listed, more than 90% were seen once. The sequenced sample was CD4+ T cells from PBMCs. The receptors were sampled from a human donor with multiple sclerosis. Both conserved end residues are part of each CDR3. A D gene is named only where the DNA matches it firmly.

D: NA; V: TRBV12-3/TRBV12-4; J: TRBJ1-6; CDR3: CASSFPYSKDNSPLHF
D: NA; V: TRBV30; J: TRBJ1-5; CDR3: CAWSGPTHWTQPQHF
D: NA; V: TRBV5-1; J: TRBJ2-7; CDR3: CASTFQGLPGGDEQYF
D: NA; V: TRBV20-1; J: TRBJ2-1; CDR3: CSASMGEGWNEQFF
D: TRBD1; V: TRBV29-1; J: TRBJ2-3; CDR3: CSVLTGTDTQYF
D: TRBD1; V: TRBV30; J: TRBJ1-1; CDR3: CAWDRGRLTEAFF
D: TRBD2; V: TRBV19; J: TRBJ2-3; CDR3: CASSGRTADTQYF
D: TRBD1; V: TRBV5-1; J: TRBJ2-5; CDR3: CASSDGQGYTETQYF
D: NA; V: TRBV29-1; J: TRBJ2-1; CDR3: CSVGTLYNEQFF
D: TRBD1; V: TRBV25-1; J: TRBJ2-5; CDR3: CASSPRQGETQYF
D: TRBD1; V: TRBV30; J: TRBJ1-2; CDR3: CAWSLTGDYNYGYTF
D: TRBD1; V: TRBV20-1; J: TRBJ2-5; CDR3: CSASRGLDRLETQYF
D: NA; V: TRBV2; J: TRBJ1-6; CDR3: CASSGPSSYNSPLHF
D: TRBD1; V: TRBV6-5; J: TRBJ2-3; CDR3: CASSYSGQGADTQYF
D: NA; V: TRBV24-1; J: TRBJ2-3; CDR3: CATSAADTQYF
D: NA; V: TRBV29-1; J: TRBJ2-5; CDR3: CSVTGAQETQYF
D: TRBD1; V: TRBV29-1; J: TRBJ1-3; CDR3: CSVEGDRANTIYF
D: NA; V: TRBV7-9; J: TRBJ2-7; CDR3: CASSRDGDWDF
D: TRBD1; V: TRBV30; J: TRBJ1-2; CDR3: CAWSTTGVGRGYTF
D: NA; V: TRBV29-1; J: TRBJ2-3; CDR3: CSVATGTDTQYF
D: TRBD1; V: TRBV7-9; J: TRBJ2-6; CDR3: CASSLGQGAGPGANVLTF
D: NA; V: TRBV9; J: TRBJ1-4; CDR3: CASSVAPTNEKLFF
D: NA; V: TRBV29-1; J: TRBJ1-1; CDR3: CSVAQGREAFF
D: TRBD2; V: TRBV5-4; J: TRBJ2-4; CDR3: CASSFRAGVAKNIQYF
D: NA; V: TRBV29-1; J: TRBJ2-6; CDR3: CSVEIGGANVLTF
D: NA; V: TRBV11-2; J: TRBJ1-1; CDR3: CASSSRGLMNTEAFF
D: NA; V: TRBV30; J: TRBJ1-2; CDR3: CAWSVLVGSPGYTF
D: NA; V: TRBV10-2; J: TRBJ2-7; CDR3: CASSESYYEQYF
D: NA; V: TRBV20-1; J: TRBJ1-6; CDR3: CSATSWDSPLHF
D: NA; V: TRBV29-1; J: TRBJ2-1; CDR3: CSVGPLGSSYNEQFF
D: NA; V: TRBV9; J: TRBJ2-5; CDR3: CASSQAGNRETQYF
D: NA; V: TRBV12-3/TRBV12-4; J: TRBJ1-3; CDR3: CASSLSPGNTIYF
D: TRBD1; V: TRBV20-1; J: TRBJ1-1; CDR3: CSARTGVVITEAFF
D: NA; V: TRBV3-1; J: TRBJ1-1; CDR3: CASSQDSFPNTEAFF
D: NA; V: TRBV20-1; J: TRBJ2-1; CDR3: CSALLESGGEQFF
D: NA; V: TRBV3-1; J: TRBJ2-2; CDR3: CASSQLGPGKSGELFF
D: NA; V: TRBV20-1; J: TRBJ1-2; CDR3: CSARDGTGYGYTF
D: TRBD2; V: TRBV10-3; J: TRBJ2-6; CDR3: CAISESWGAGASGANVLTF
D: NA; V: TRBV20-1; J: TRBJ1-2; CDR3: CSARDPGLGGYTF
D: TRBD2; V: TRBV12-3/TRBV12-4; J: TRBJ2-3; CDR3: CASSSTSGSRGAQYF
D: TRBD2; V: TRBV24-1; J: TRBJ2-5; CDR3: CATSDQTSLETQYF
D: TRBD2; V: TRBV30; J: TRBJ2-3; CDR3: CAWSLAGFTDTQYF
D: NA; V: TRBV9; J: TRBJ1-5; CDR3: CASRTGPHCQPQHF
D: NA; V: TRBV18; J: TRBJ1-5; CDR3: CASSDHVDQPQHF
D: TRBD2; V: TRBV11-2; J: TRBJ2-1; CDR3: CASSSPGSGIMNEQFF
D: NA; V: TRBV20-1; J: TRBJ2-1; CDR3: CSAPWDLIYNEQFF
D: NA; V: TRBV3-1; J: TRBJ1-3; CDR3: CASSQEGKNTIYF
D: NA; V: TRBV9; J: TRBJ2-4; CDR3: CASSVGPGGPRAKNIQYF
D: NA; V: TRBV2; J: TRBJ1-6; CDR3: CASNEDRVIKPLHF
D: TRBD2; V: TRBV10-2; J: TRBJ2-3; CDR3: CASKRGGTDTQYF
D: NA; V: TRBV25-1; J: TRBJ1-1; CDR3: CASMRNTEAFF
D: NA; V: TRBV7-6; J: TRBJ2-3; CDR3: CASSLVQGGDTQYF